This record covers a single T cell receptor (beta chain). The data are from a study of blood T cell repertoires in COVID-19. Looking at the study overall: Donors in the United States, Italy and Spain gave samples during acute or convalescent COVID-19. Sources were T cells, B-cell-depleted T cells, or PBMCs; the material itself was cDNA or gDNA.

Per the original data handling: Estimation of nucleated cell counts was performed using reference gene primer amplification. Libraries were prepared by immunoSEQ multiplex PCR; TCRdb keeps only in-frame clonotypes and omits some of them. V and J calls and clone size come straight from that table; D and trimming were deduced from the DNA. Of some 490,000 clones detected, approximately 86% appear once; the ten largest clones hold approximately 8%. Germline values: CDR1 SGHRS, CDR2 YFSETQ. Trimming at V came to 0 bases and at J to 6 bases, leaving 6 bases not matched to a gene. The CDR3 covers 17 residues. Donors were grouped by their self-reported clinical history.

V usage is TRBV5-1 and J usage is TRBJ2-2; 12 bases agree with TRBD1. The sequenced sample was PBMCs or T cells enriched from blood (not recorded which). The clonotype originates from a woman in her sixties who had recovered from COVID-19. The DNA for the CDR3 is TGCGCCAGCAGCTTGGCCACCGGGACAGGGGGCGCCGGGGAGCTGTTTTTT. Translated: CASSLATGTGGAGELFF.